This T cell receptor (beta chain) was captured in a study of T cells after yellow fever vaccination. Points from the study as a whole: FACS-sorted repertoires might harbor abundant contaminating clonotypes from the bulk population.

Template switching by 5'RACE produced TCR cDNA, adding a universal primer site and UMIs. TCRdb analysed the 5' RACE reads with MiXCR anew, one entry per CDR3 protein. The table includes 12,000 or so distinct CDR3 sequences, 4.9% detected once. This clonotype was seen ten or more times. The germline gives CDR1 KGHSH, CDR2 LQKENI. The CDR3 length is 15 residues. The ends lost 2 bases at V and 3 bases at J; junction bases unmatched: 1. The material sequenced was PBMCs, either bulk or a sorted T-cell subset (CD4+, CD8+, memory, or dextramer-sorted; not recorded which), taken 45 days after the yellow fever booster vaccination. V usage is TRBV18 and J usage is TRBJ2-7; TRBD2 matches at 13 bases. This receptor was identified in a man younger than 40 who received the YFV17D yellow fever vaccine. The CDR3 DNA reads TGTGCCAGCTCACCAGGGACTAGCGGGAACTACGAGCAGTACTTC. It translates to CASSPGTSGNYEQYF.